This record concerns one TCR beta chain sequence. The sample belongs to a study of cytomegalovirus exposure and HLA in healthy donors. Trimming removed 1 base at V and 11 bases at J, with 14 bases between. This CDR3 has 13 amino acids. Per germline, CDR1 LGHNA and CDR2 YNFKEQ. PCR primers comprised 60 Vbeta and 13 Jbeta primers. The assay was immunoSEQ multiplex PCR, and TCRdb's table has in-frame clones only and misses some. Of about 94,000 clones listed, about 62% are singletons. Sequencing was done on a sample of PBMCs. This receptor was obtained from a man aged 25-45 years in good health and CMV-seronegative. This chain connects TRBV4-2 to TRBJ1-1; tentatively, D is TRBD1 (5 bases). The CDR3: CASSQGEAGRAFF. The CDR3 bases are TGTGCCAGCAGCCAAGGAGAAGCAGGGAGGGCTTTCTTT.